The 21 T cell receptor beta chains below come from one sample, sequenced in a study of blood T cell repertoires in COVID-19. Only in-frame clones appear in the TCRdb table, and some are missing; sequencing was by immunoSEQ multiplex PCR. This sample has about 350,000 clones, with around nine tenths found just once. The specimen was peripheral blood. The source of these receptors is a woman aged 55-69 years with COVID-19, enrolled during active disease.

This clone is a singleton in its sample. The chain joins TRBV6-6 to TRBJ1-2, with 7 bases matching TRBD1. CDR1 is MNHNY, CDR2 SVGAGI, per germline (reference sequence). The CDR3 is 15 amino acids. Trimming removed 6 bases from V and 3 bases from J; junction bases left unmatched: 10. CDR3 bases: TGTGCCAGCAGCCCCAGGGGGTTGCAGGACTATGGCTACACCTTC. Amino acids: CASSPRGLQDYGYTF.

This chain connects TRBV18 to TRBJ1-2; 8 nucleotides agree with TRBD1. Germline V CDR1 and CDR2: KGHSH, LQKENI. Losses at the gene ends were 3 bases for V and 8 bases for J; bases not matched to a gene: 11. CDR3 length: 15 residues. The CDR3 nucleotides are TGTGCCAGCTCACCCCAGACAGGGGAAAGATTGGGCTACACCTTC. Its translation: CASSPQTGERLGYTF.

This chain joins TRBV7-3 and TRBJ2-5, with TRBD2 identical over 8 bases. Germline V CDR1 and CDR2: SGHTA, FQGTGA. Trimming removed 2 bases from V and 1 base from J; junction bases left unmatched: 6. The CDR3 has 16 amino acids. Here the CDR3 reads CASSLGLARLQETQYF. The CDR3 DNA sequence: TGTGCCAGCAGCTTAGGACTAGCAAGACTCCAAGAGACCCAGTACTTC. Full variable domain (outside the CDR3, taken from reference TRBV7-3 and TRBJ2-5): GAGVSQTPSNKVTEKGKYVELRCDPISGHTALYWYRQSLGQGPEFLIYFQGTGAADDSGLPNDRFFAVRPEGSVSTLKIQRTERGDSAVYLCASSLGLARLQETQYFGPGTRLLVL.

This clone was counted a few times. V usage is TRBV7-8 and J usage is TRBJ1-3; D remains unclear. V was shortened by 4 bases and J by 0 bases, with 16 bases between the two germline ends. The CDR3 runs to 17 residues. Germline V CDR1 and CDR2: SGHVS, FQNEAQ. For the CDR3, the DNA is TGTGCCAGCAGCTCTGTGGACTGGGCCACCTCTGGAAACACCATATATTTT. Translated: CASSSVDWATSGNTIYF. Drawing the rest from reference TRBV7-8 and TRBJ1-3, the complete variable domain is GAGVSQSPRYKVAKRGQDVALRCDPISGHVSLFWYQQALGQGPEFLTYFQNEAQLDKSGLPSDRFFAERPEGSVSTLKIQRTQQEDSAVYLCASSSVDWATSGNTIYFGEGSWLTVV.

In this sample, this clone turned up once. The rearrangement joins TRBV7-2 to TRBJ1-2; TRBD1 aligns across 7 bases. V dropped 5 bases and J dropped 4; count of bases not matched to a gene: 7. In germline, CDR1 is SGHTA, CDR2 FQGNSA. This CDR3 comprises 14 residues. The CDR3 spells CASSDPGTVYGYTF. CDR3 bases: TGTGCCAGCAGCGACCCCGGGACAGTCTATGGCTACACCTTC.

The J gene is TRBJ1-2, the V gene TRBV5-1; weak D call: TRBD1 (5 bases). The V gene lost 2 bases and the J gene lost 1 base, with 12 bases spanning the gap. The V gene's germline CDR1 is SGHRS and CDR2 YFSETQ. The CDR3 consists of 15 residues. The CDR3 loop is CASSFQGRDNYGYTF. For the CDR3, the DNA is TGCGCCAGCAGCTTTCAGGGAAGGGATAACTATGGCTACACCTTC.

This clone was counted once. The rearrangement uses TRBV12-3 or TRBV12-4 and TRBJ1-3; no reliable D call. This CDR3 is built from 13 residues. V was trimmed by 11 bases and J by 0 bases, leaving 11 bases between them. The CDR3 DNA sequence: TGTGCCTCCAGGATCCTCTCTGGAAACACCATATATTTT. Protein product: CASRILSGNTIYF.

V usage is TRBV6-6 and J usage is TRBJ1-4; 8 bases map to TRBD1. Germline V lookup: CDR1 MNHNY, CDR2 SVGAGI (reference sequence). With V trimmed by 6 bases and J by 7 bases, 10 bases remained unmatched. This CDR3 spans 15 amino acids. In DNA, the CDR3 is TGTGCCAGCAGCCCTAGGCAGGGGGCAAGTGAAAAACTGTTTTTT. It translates to CASSPRQGASEKLFF.

The chain links TRBV28 to TRBJ1-5; a possible D gene is TRBD1 (6 bases). V lost 1 base, J lost 7 bases, and 17 bases lay in between. Germline values: CDR1 MDHEN, CDR2 SYDVKM. The CDR3 totals 16 residues. The CDR3 coding sequence is TGTGCCAGCAGTTTATCGAAGGGGGAGGGTGGACAGCCCCAGCATTTT. The encoded protein is CASSLSKGEGGQPQHF.

This clone appeared a single time. The chain combines TRBV18 with TRBJ2-2; weak D call: TRBD1 (6 bases). V lost 0 bases, J lost 4 bases, and 9 bases lay in between. This CDR3 contains 15 residues. Germline CDR1 reads KGHSH; CDR2 reads LQKENI. The CDR3 sequence: CASSPPRGFTGELFF. CDR3 sequence (DNA): TGTGCCAGCTCACCACCGAGGGGGTTCACCGGGGAGCTGTTTTTT.

The chain combines TRBV10-3 with TRBJ2-3, with a weak D call TRBD1 (6 bases). V gave up 4 bases and J gave up 6 bases, with 11 bases separating them. Germline V gene lookup returns CDR1 ENHRY and CDR2 SYGVKD. This CDR3 has 13 amino acids. The CDR3 DNA is TGTGCCATCAGTGCGCTTCAGGGGGATACGCAGTATTTT. The encoded protein is CAISALQGDTQYF.

The chain couples TRBV5-1 to TRBJ1-1; 9 bases match TRBD1. The CDR3 extends over 15 amino acids. The trim removed 4 bases at V and 2 bases at J, leaving 6 bases unmatched. In germline, CDR1 is SGHRS, CDR2 YFSETQ. Here the CDR3 DNA reads TGCGCCAGCAGCCCAAGGACAGGGGCCAACACTGAAGCTTTCTTT. It translates to CASSPRTGANTEAFF.

The chain has TRBV2 and TRBJ1-3; D ambiguous. The V end was cut by 2 bases, the J end by 2 bases, with 13 bases between. CDR1 SNHLY and CDR2 FYNNEI come from the germline V gene. This CDR3 comprises 16 residues. CDR3 in DNA: TGTGCCAGCAGTGAACAGCGGGAGATTACTGGAAACACCATATATTTT. Protein product: CASSEQREITGNTIYF.

The rearrangement links TRBV5-1 to TRBJ1-6; the D gene is possibly TRBD1 (6 bases). V gave up 4 bases and J gave up 6 bases, with 11 bases separating them. The CDR3 length is 14 residues. Germline loops: CDR1 SGHRS, CDR2 YFSETQ. This CDR3 is CASSVGGTNSPLHF. The DNA for the CDR3 is TGCGCCAGCAGCGTGGGGGGCACTAATTCACCCCTCCACTTT.

V and J are TRBV19 and TRBJ2-3; TRBD1 is a possible D gene (5 bases). The CDR3 runs 17 residues. The ends were cut back, 5 bases at V and 0 bases at J, with 18 bases in the middle. Germline V CDR1 and CDR2: LNHDA, SQIVND (reference sequence). Here the CDR3 DNA reads TGTGCCAGTAGTTCGGCGCGACAGCCTATGAGCACAGATACGCAGTATTTT. This codes for CASSSARQPMSTDTQYF.

This clone was detected once. V is TRBV5-1 and J is TRBJ1-2, with D uncertain. V shed 2 bases and J shed 1 base, with 9 bases lying between them. This CDR3 contains 14 residues. In germline, CDR1 is SGHRS, CDR2 YFSETQ. The CDR3 DNA is TGCGCCAGCAGCTTTGAGACACTTAACTATGGCTACACCTTC. Translated: CASSFETLNYGYTF. The full variable domain, rest sourced from reference TRBV5-1 and TRBJ1-2, is KAGVTQTPRYLIKTRGQQVTLSCSPISGHRSVSWYQQTPGQGLQFLFEYFSETQRNKGNFPGRFSGRQFSNSRSEMNVSTLELGDSALYLCASSFETLNYGYTFGSGTRLTVV.

The V gene is TRBV27, the J gene TRBJ1-4; a possible D gene is TRBD1 (6 bases). The germline V and J ends were trimmed by 8 bases and 8 bases, with 12 bases remaining between them. The CDR3 has 12 amino acids. The germline V gene has CDR1 MNHEY and CDR2 SMNVEV (reference sequence). CDR3 bases: TGTGCCAGCGCCCGGGGGGGCGAAAAACTGTTTTTT. It codes for CASARGGEKLFF. Full variable domain (outside the CDR3, taken from reference TRBV27 and TRBJ1-4): EAQVTQNPRYLITVTGKKLTVTCSQNMNHEYMSWYRQDPGLGLRQIYYSMNVEVTDKGDVPEGYKVSRKEKRNFPLILESPSPNQTSLYFCASARGGEKLFFGSGTQLSVL.

Concerning this clone: The same CDR3 is also encoded by other DNA sequences in this sample. The chain uses TRBV5-1 and TRBJ2-1; TRBD2 aligns across 12 bases. V lost 0 bases, J lost 6 bases, and 4 bases stayed unmatched. Germline V gene lookup returns CDR1 SGHRS and CDR2 YFSETQ. CDR3 length: 16 amino acids. Written as DNA, the CDR3 is TGCGCCAGCAGCTTGGGGTCTAGCGGGGGGGTCAATGAGCAGTTCTTC. This translates into CASSLGSSGGVNEQFF.

In the case of this clone: The sample has other DNA sequences that encode this CDR3 too. CDR3 residues: CASSLGGGNQPQHF. The CDR3, as DNA: TGTGCCAGCAGTTTAGGAGGAGGCAATCAGCCCCAGCATTTT. The chain has TRBV28 and TRBJ1-5; no reliable D call. This CDR3 has 14 residues. V lost 2 bases to trimming and J lost 2 bases, with 7 bases between them. The germline V gene encodes CDR1 MDHEN and CDR2 SYDVKM.

This chain connects TRBV18 to TRBJ1-2; no clear D gene. Per the germline V gene, CDR1 is KGHSH and CDR2 is LQKENI. V was pared by 0 bases and J by 5 bases, with 7 bases between. The CDR3 loop spans 13 amino acids. As DNA, the CDR3 is TGTGCCAGCTCACCACCGGAGAGGTATGGCTACACCTTC. Protein product: CASSPPERYGYTF.

CDR3 residues: CASSLVEDQPQHF. The CDR3 DNA follows: TGTGCCAGCAGCTTAGTGGAGGATCAGCCCCAGCATTTT. The chain recombines TRBV7-2 with TRBJ1-5; D gene unclear. The CDR3 has 13 residues. From germline, CDR1 is SGHTA and CDR2 FQGNSA. Trimming took 1 base from V and 5 from J, leaving 6 bases between them.